One sample yielded the 20 T cell receptor beta chains listed below, sequenced in a study of esophageal squamous cell carcinoma under preoperative chemotherapy. Time point denoted: before preoperative PTX-NDP chemotherapy. MiXCR, applied by TCRdb to the PCR reads, yields one record per CDR3 protein. The data show 16,000 or so distinct CDR3 sequences, roughly 60% seen once. This material was acquired from a patient given preoperative chemotherapy. Receptors were obtained from a human donor with esophageal squamous cell carcinoma. The donor label of this sample is uncertain.

To note about this clonotype: An end of the junction does not agree with germline; a read error may underlie this. This rearrangement joins TRBV6-1 to TRBJ2-3, with D perhaps matching TRBD2 (6 bases). The germline gives CDR1 MNHNS, CDR2 SASEGT. The CDR3 loop spans 14 amino acids. For the CDR3, the DNA is TGTGCGGGCAGTGGGGGGAGTGAGAAAGATACGCAGTATTTC. Translated: CAGSGGSEKDTQYF.

This sequence joins TRBV6-1 and TRBJ2-1; a possible D gene is TRBD1 (5 bases). The V and J ends lost 6 bases and 9 bases respectively, with 15 bases between them. The germline V gene has CDR1 MNHNS and CDR2 SASEGT. The CDR3 extends over 13 amino acids. CDR3 nucleotides: TGTGCCAGCAGGGGGCAGGTGGGTGGTGAGCAGTTCTTC. Amino acid sequence: CASRGQVGGEQFF.

Regarding this clonotype: One base away lies a much larger clone, so this may be a sequencing read error. J is TRBJ2-1 and V is TRBV7-2; D possibly matches TRBD1 or TRBD2 (6 bases each). The CDR3 has 14 residues. V was shortened by 5 bases and J by 13 bases, with 21 bases between the two germline ends. CDR1 and CDR2 (germline): SGHTA, FQGNSA. CDR3 protein: CASSPTGTRETQFF. CDR3 in DNA: TGTGCCAGCAGCCCCACCGGGACACGGGAGACCCAGTTCTTC.

The chain uses TRBV6-5 and TRBJ2-6; D is possibly TRBD1 (5 bases). V was shortened by 0 bases and J by 4 bases, with 10 bases between the two germline ends. The CDR3 length is 16 residues. Germline V gene data show CDR1 as MNHEY and CDR2 as SVGAGI. The CDR3 sequence is CASSYSSPGGANVLTF. DNA for the CDR3: TGTGCCAGCAGTTACTCATCCCCAGGGGGGGCCAACGTCCTGACTTTC.

This clonotype was found many times. This chain uses TRBV6-1 with TRBJ1-6, with TRBD1 matching over 7 bases. Germline CDR1 and CDR2: MNHNS and SASEGT. The CDR3 length is 15 residues. V lost 3 bases to trimming and J lost 7 bases; unmatched junction nucleotides: 6. The CDR3: CASSDIEGANSPLHF. The CDR3 DNA reads as TGTGCCAGCAGTGATATAGAGGGGGCAAATTCACCCCTCCACTTT.

By sample share, this clonotype is medium-sized. A much larger clone lies a single base off, so this may be a read error. The J gene is TRBJ2-1, the V gene TRBV6-1, with 11 nucleotides matching TRBD1. Germline CDR1 is MNHNS and CDR2 is SASEGT. The CDR3 is 15 residues long. The ends lost 6 bases at V and 13 bases at J; junction bases unmatched: 14. CDR3 DNA sequence: TGTGCCAGCAGAGAGGGACAGGGGGAGGCGGAGACCCAGTTCTTC. It is translated as CASREGQGEAETQFF.

The CDR3 region is CASSLGDSASSYNEQYF. The CDR3 DNA reads as TGTGCCAGCAGTTTAGGGGATAGCGCCAGCTCCTACAATGAGCAGTACTTC. The V and J genes are TRBV12-3 or TRBV12-4 and TRBJ2-1, with D tentatively TRBD2 (5 bases). The J call is in doubt because the DNA end fits TRBJ2-7 better. CDR3 length: 17 residues.

Remarks on this clonotype: The germline gene is not matched at one end of the junction; a read error may be the cause. The J gene is TRBJ2-1, the V gene TRBV6-5, with D uncertain. Germline-derived CDR1 and CDR2 are MNHEY and SVGAGI. The CDR3 spans 18 residues. CDR3 residues: CASSYSPHRALSTSAQYF. The CDR3 DNA is TGTGCCAGCAGTTACTCTCCTCACCGTGCGTTGAGCACAAGTGCGCAGTATTTC.

In this sample, this clonotype turned up a few times. The CDR3 reads CASSRDRLHEKLFF. The CDR3 nucleotides are TGTGCCAGCAGTCGCGACAGGTTACACGAAAAACTGTTTTTT. This chain links TRBV12-3 or TRBV12-4 with TRBJ1-4, with TRBD1 as a possible D gene (6 bases). The CDR3 covers 14 residues. With 5 bases removed from V and 8 bases from J, the gap between germline ends came to 15 bases.

This clonotype appeared a single time. The V call is TRBV7-2, the J call TRBJ2-5; 9 bases agree with TRBD1. V was pared by 5 bases and J by 1 base, with 11 bases of the junction left unmatched. The CDR3 covers 17 residues. The germline gives CDR1 SGHTA, CDR2 FQGNSA. CDR3 loop: CASSPLTGGEAQETQYF. In nucleotides, the CDR3 is TGTGCCAGCAGCCCCCTCACAGGGGGCGAAGCCCAAGAGACCCAGTACTTC.

This chain uses TRBV6-1 with TRBJ2-1; TRBD2 aligns across 8 bases. This CDR3 has 14 residues. Germline CDR1 reads MNHNS; CDR2 reads SASEGT. Losses at the gene ends were 2 bases for V and 7 bases for J; bases not matched to a gene: 4. CDR3: CASSEREGGNEQFF. The CDR3 coding sequence is TGTGCCAGCAGTGAACGGGAGGGCGGGAATGAGCAGTTCTTC.

The rearrangement links TRBV6-1 to TRBJ2-7; 7 bases agree with TRBD2. The last part of the DNA fits TRBJ2-1 better; the J call may be wrong. The CDR3 length is 15 residues. Germline values: CDR1 MNHNS, CDR2 SASEGT. The CDR3 protein is CASSEAGGSSYEQFF. The CDR3 DNA is TGTGCCAGCAGTGAAGCGGGAGGGAGCTCCTACGAGCAGTTCTTC.

The chain is built from TRBV6-5 and TRBJ2-2, with unresolved D. The germline V gene has CDR1 MNHEY and CDR2 SVGAGI. Trimming pared 0 bases from V and 6 bases from J, leaving 8 bases between. The CDR3 contains 14 residues. This CDR3 reads CASSYSGHAGELFF. CDR3 coding DNA: TGTGCCAGCAGTTACTCAGGTCACGCCGGGGAGCTGTTTTTT.

This clonotype was detected only a few times. V usage is TRBV11-3 and J usage is TRBJ2-3; 9 bases agree with TRBD1. The CDR3 contains 17 residues. Germline V gene data show CDR1 as SGHNT and CDR2 as YENEEA. V lost 3 bases, J lost 6 bases, and 13 bases stayed unmatched. The DNA of the CDR3 is TGTGCCAGCAGCTTTTTCTTGGGACAGGGAATAGGGGATACGCAGTATTTT. It translates to CASSFFLGQGIGDTQYF.

The rearrangement uses TRBV6-1 and TRBJ2-3; D is possibly TRBD1 (6 bases). The CDR3 runs to 14 residues. The germline CDR1 and CDR2 sequences are MNHNS and SASEGT. V was shortened by 8 bases and J by 9 bases, with 21 bases between the two germline ends. As DNA, the CDR3 is TGTGCCAGCGCGGGCCTGGGGGCCAAAGACACGCAGTATTTT. Protein sequence: CASAGLGAKDTQYF.

There are a few counts of this clonotype. J is TRBJ2-1 and V is TRBV12-3 or TRBV12-4; 7 nucleotides align to TRBD2. Trimming removed 5 bases from V and 1 base from J; junction bases left unmatched: 11. This CDR3 comprises 17 residues. CDR3 residues: CASSLATSEWSYNEQFF. The CDR3 bases are TGTGCCAGCAGTCTCGCCACTAGCGAATGGTCCTACAATGAGCAGTTCTTC.

V and J are TRBV6-1 and TRBJ2-2; D may match TRBD1 or TRBD2 (6 bases each). The CDR3 consists of 17 residues. Per the germline V gene, CDR1 is MNHNS and CDR2 is SASEGT. V was cut by 5 bases and J by 4 bases, with 20 bases left in between. CDR3 sequence reads: CASSILGAGLTTGELFF. The CDR3 DNA sequence: TGTGCCAGCAGTATCTTGGGGGCGGGATTGACCACCGGGGAGCTGTTTTTT.

This clonotype ranks as medium-sized. The chain couples TRBV6-1 to TRBJ1-5; no reliable D call. Germline V lookup: CDR1 MNHNS, CDR2 SASEGT. Trimming stripped 3 bases from V and 7 bases from J, with 13 bases between. This CDR3 region has 14 residues. The CDR3 protein is CASSEGEGGQPQHF. CDR3 bases: TGTGCCAGCAGTGAGGGAGAGGGAGGGCAGCCCCAGCATTTT.

This clonotype is medium-sized (0.01 to 0.1%) by share. The V and J genes are TRBV6-5 and TRBJ2-5; no clear D. The CDR3 extends over 13 amino acids. V lost 0 bases and J 3 bases, leaving 5 bases between the germline ends. The germline V gene has CDR1 MNHEY and CDR2 SVGAGI. CDR3 protein: CASSYSIEETQYF. DNA of the CDR3: TGTGCCAGCAGTTACTCCATCGAAGAGACCCAGTACTTC.

Regarding this clonotype: Compared with germline, one end of the junction differs, possibly owing to a read error. The chain uses TRBV6-1 and TRBJ2-2; TRBD1 agrees at 7 bases. Germline CDR1 is MNHNS and CDR2 is SASEGT. CDR3 size: 14 residues. CDR3 sequence reads: CASIHGASTGEQFF. The CDR3 DNA reads TGTGCCAGCATCCACGGTGCGAGCACAGGGGAGCAGTTTTTT.